The entry below gives a single TCR beta chain sequence along with its context. What it binds is unknown. The treatment was: around 19 received Ad26.COV2.S at low or high dose, single or two shots; roughly five received placebo; per-sample allocation not given. The investigators took samples on day 63 after the first vaccine or placebo injection. The protocol was immunoSEQ multiplex PCR, while the TCRdb copy is restricted to in-frame clones and leaves out a portion. The sample includes fewer than 500,000 clones, less than 95% of them seen just once. This sample was taken from a study of Ad26.COV2.S vaccination and SARS-CoV-2 variants. In the study overall: Donor joined the COV1001 Ad26.COV2.S trial arm. Ad26.COV2.S given intramuscularly, once or twice 56 days apart.

Study outcomes and limitations: Whether participants received vaccine or placebo, their non-spike TCR breadth was similar.

The trim removed 0 bases at V and 9 bases at J, leaving 2 bases unmatched. There are 14 residues in the CDR3. The germline CDR1 and CDR2 sequences are SGDLS and YYNGEE. This sample comprised peripheral blood, obtained in a trial of Ad26.COV2.S vaccine versus placebo. The V gene is TRBV9, the J gene TRBJ2-3; 12 positions agree with TRBD2. This sequence originates from a person aged 18 to 59 who received the Ad26.COV2.S COVID-19 vaccine or a placebo. CDR3 sequence reads: CASSVGGTSGTQYF. In nucleotides, the CDR3 is TGTGCCAGCAGCGTAGGAGGGACTAGCGGGACGCAGTATTTT.